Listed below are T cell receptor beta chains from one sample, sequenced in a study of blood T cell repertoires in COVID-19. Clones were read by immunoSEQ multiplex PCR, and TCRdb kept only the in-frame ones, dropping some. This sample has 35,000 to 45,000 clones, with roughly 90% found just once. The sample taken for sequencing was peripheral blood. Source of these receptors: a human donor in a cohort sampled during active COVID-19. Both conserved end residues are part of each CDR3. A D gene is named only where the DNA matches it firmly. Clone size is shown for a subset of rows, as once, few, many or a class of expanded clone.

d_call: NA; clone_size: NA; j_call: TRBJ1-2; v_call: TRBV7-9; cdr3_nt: TGTGCCAGCAGCCCCGATGGGGGAGGCTATGGCTACACCTTC; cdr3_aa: CASSPDGGGYGYTF
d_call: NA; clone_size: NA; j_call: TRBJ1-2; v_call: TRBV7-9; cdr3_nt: TGTGCCAGCAGCCGACAGGCGGGGGGCGGCTACACCTTC; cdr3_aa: CASSRQAGGGYTF
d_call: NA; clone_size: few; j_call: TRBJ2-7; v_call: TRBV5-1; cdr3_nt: TGCGCCAGCAGCCCACCGGACAGTTACGAGCAGTACTTC; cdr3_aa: CASSPPDSYEQYF
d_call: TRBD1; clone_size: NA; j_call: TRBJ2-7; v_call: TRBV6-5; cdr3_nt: TGTGCCAGCAGTCCCGGGACAGATGTTTACGAGCAGTACTTC; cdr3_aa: CASSPGTDVYEQYF
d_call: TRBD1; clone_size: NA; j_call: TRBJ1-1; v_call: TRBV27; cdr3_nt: TGTGCCAGCAGTTTATTTCCGAGACAGGGTAACACTGAAGCTTTCTTT; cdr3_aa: CASSLFPRQGNTEAFF
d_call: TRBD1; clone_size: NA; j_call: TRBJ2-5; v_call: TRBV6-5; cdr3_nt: TGTGCCAGCAGTTACAGGGGGCTGTGGCAAGAGACCCAGTACTTC; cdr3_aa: CASSYRGLWQETQYF
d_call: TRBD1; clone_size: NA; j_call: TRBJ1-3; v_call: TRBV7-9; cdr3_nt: TGTGCCAGCAGCTCAGGGGGGTTCTCTGGAAACACCATATATTTT; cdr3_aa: CASSSGGFSGNTIYF
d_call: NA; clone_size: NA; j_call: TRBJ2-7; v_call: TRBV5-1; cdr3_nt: TGCGCCAGCTCGACAGATATCTACGAGCAGTACTTC; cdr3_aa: CASSTDIYEQYF
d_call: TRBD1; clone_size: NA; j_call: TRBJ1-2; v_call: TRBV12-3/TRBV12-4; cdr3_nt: TGTGCCACCCGGCGGACAGGGGGATATGGCTACACCTTC; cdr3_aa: CATRRTGGYGYTF
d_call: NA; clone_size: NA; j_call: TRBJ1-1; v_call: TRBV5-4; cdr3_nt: TGTGCCAGCAGCTTGGGACCGGGGGGAATGAACACTGAAGCTTTCTTT; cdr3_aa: CASSLGPGGMNTEAFF
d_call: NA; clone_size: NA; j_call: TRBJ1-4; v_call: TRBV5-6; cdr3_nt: TGTGCCAGCAGCTTAAAGGGGATTGAAAAACTGTTTTTT; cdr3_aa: CASSLKGIEKLFF
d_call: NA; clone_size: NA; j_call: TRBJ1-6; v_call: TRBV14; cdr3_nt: TGTGCCAGCAGCCAAGGAGGCTCCTCACCCCTCCACTTT; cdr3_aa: CASSQGGSSPLHF
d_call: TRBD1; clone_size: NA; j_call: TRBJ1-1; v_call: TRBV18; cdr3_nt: TGTGCCAGCTCACCCCCTTTGGGGACAGGGCCCATGAACACTGAAGCTTTCTTT; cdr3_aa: CASSPPLGTGPMNTEAFF
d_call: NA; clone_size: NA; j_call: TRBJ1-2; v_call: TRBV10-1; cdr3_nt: TGCGCCAGCAGTGGGGATCAGGGGACGGACTATGGCTACACCTTC; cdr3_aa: CASSGDQGTDYGYTF
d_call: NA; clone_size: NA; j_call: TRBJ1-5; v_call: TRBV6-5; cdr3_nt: TGTGCCAGCAGTTCACAGGGTTCAAGCAATCAGCCCCAGCATTTT; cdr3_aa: CASSSQGSSNQPQHF
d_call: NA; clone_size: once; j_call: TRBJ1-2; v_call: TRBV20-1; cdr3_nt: TGCAGTGCTGTCTGGGGGCAAGGCTACACCTTC; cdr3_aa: CSAVWGQGYTF
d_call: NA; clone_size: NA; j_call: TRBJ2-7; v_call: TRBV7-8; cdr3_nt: TGTGCCAGCAGCTTAGAGGCTGACAACTCCTACGAGCAGTACTTC; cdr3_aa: CASSLEADNSYEQYF